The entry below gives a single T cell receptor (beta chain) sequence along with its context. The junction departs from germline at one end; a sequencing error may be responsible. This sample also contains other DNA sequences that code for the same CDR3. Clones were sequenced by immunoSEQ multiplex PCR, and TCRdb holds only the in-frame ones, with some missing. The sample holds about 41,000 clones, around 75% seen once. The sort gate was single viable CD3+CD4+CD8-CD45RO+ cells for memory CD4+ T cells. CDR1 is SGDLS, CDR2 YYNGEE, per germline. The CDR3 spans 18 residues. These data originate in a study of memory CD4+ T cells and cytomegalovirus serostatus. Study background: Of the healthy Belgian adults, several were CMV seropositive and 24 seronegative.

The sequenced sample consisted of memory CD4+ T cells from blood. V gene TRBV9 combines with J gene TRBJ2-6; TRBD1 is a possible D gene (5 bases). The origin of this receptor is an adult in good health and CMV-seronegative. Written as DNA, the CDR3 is TGTGCCAGCAGCGTAGAGGCAGCCCTCGCCCCTGGGGCCAACGTCCTAACTTTC. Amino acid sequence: CASSVEAALAPGANVLTF.